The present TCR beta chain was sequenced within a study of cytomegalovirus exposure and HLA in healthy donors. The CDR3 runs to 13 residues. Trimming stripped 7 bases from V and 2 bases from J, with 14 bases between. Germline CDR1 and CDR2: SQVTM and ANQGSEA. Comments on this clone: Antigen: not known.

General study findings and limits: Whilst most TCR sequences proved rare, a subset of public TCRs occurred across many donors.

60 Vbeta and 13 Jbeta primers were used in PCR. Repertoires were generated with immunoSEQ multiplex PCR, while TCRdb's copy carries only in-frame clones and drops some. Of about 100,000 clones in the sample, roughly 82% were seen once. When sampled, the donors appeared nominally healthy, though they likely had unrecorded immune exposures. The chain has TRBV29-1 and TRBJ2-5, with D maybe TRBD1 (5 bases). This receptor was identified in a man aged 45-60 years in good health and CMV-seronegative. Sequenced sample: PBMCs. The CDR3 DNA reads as TGCAGCGCCTTCCCTCAGGGTCAAGAGACCCAGTACTTC. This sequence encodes CSAFPQGQETQYF.